The 19 T cell receptor beta chains below were found in one sample sequenced in a study of tumor-infiltrating lymphocytes in oesophageal squamous cell carcinoma. One entry per CDR3 protein, called by TCRdb with MiXCR from the PCR reads. In the table there are fewer than 20,000 distinct CDR3 sequences, 40% to 55% of which are singletons. Input material: normal esophageal tissue next to the tumor. The receptors stem from a female donor with esophageal squamous cell carcinoma.

This clonotype has at least ten counts. V is TRBV28 and J is TRBJ1-5; D gene ambiguous. This CDR3 has 14 amino acids. Trimming left V 5 bases short and J 7 bases short, with 15 bases between. CDR1 and CDR2 (germline): MDHEN, SYDVKM. Written as DNA, the CDR3 is TGTGCCAGCAGTCCCCTCCGGGCCCAACAGCCCCAGCATTTT. Translation gives CASSPLRAQQPQHF.

This chain links TRBV7-2 with TRBJ2-1; 7 bases agree with TRBD1. The closer fit of TRBJ1-2 to the DNA end suggests the J call may be wrong. The CDR3 sequence is 14 residues long. The germline V gene encodes CDR1 SGHTA and CDR2 FQGNSA. DNA for the CDR3: TGTGCCAGCAGCACCCGGACAGGTAGCTATGGCTACACCTTC. Protein sequence: CASSTRTGSYGYTF.

This chain uses TRBV7-2 with TRBJ2-1; D is possibly TRBD1 (6 bases). Trimming took 6 bases from V and 0 from J, leaving 12 bases between them. Per the germline V gene, CDR1 is SGHTA and CDR2 is FQGNSA. CDR3 length: 15 residues. The CDR3 sequence: CASRTTGSSYNEQFF. CDR3 DNA sequence: TGTGCCAGCAGGACCACAGGGAGCTCCTACAATGAGCAGTTCTTC.

V and J are TRBV7-2 and TRBJ2-5, with 9 bases that match TRBD2. The DNA end is more similar to TRBJ2-7, so the J call may be wrong. CDR3 length equals 15 residues. Germline-derived CDR1 and CDR2 are SGHTA and FQGNSA. The CDR3 is CASSSRTSVSYEQYF. For the CDR3, the DNA is TGTGCCAGCAGCTCTCGGACTAGCGTGTCCTACGAGCAGTACTTC.

By sample share, this clonotype is medium-sized. V and J are TRBV7-2 and TRBJ2-1; 7 bases are a match to TRBD2. CDR3 size: 14 residues. CDR1 is SGHTA, CDR2 FQGNSA, per germline. The V segment lost 5 bases and the J segment 16 bases; nucleotides outside the gene matches: 17. The CDR3 nucleotides read TGTGCCAGCAGCCCCGCTCTTGGGGGGGGGGGTTCCTTCTTC. Amino acid sequence: CASSPALGGGGSFF.

In this sample, this clonotype turned up many times. The V gene is TRBV11-2, the J gene TRBJ2-2, with D unclear. The length of the CDR3 is 11 residues. Germline CDR1 reads SGHAT; CDR2 reads FQNNGV. Trimming left V 5 bases short and J 8 bases short, with 6 bases between. The CDR3, as DNA: TGTGCCAGCAGCCCGACTGGGGAGCTGTTTTTT. It codes for CASSPTGELFF.

The rearrangement links TRBV7-6 to TRBJ1-4, with a tentative D call TRBD1 (5 bases). Trimming removed 1 base at V and 7 bases at J, with 13 bases between. The V gene's germline CDR1 is SGHVS and CDR2 FNYEAQ. This CDR3 has 15 residues. This CDR3 reads CASSLGGRTGEKLFF. Here the CDR3 DNA reads TGTGCCAGCAGCTTAGGGGGACGGACGGGTGAAAAACTGTTTTTT.

The chain joins TRBV28 to TRBJ2-3; TRBD2 might be the D (5 bases). The CDR3 is 15 amino acids. The V and J ends lost 1 base and 4 bases respectively, with 12 bases between them. From germline, CDR1 is MDHEN and CDR2 SYDVKM. The CDR3 here is CASSLSGGPADTQYF. The DNA for the CDR3 is TGTGCCAGCAGTTTATCAGGCGGGCCTGCAGATACGCAGTATTTT.

This chain uses TRBV18 with TRBJ2-7; D unresolved. The V and J ends lost 1 base and 1 base respectively, with 8 bases between them. CDR3 length: 14 residues. Looked up from germline, CDR1 is KGHSH and CDR2 is LQKENI. The CDR3 DNA reads TGTGCCAGCTCACCACTTGGGATTTCCTACGAGCAGTACTTC. Translating gives CASSPLGISYEQYF.

The chain recombines TRBV6-1 with TRBJ2-5; TRBD2 matches at 9 bases. The V segment lost 4 bases and the J segment 1 base; nucleotides outside the gene matches: 1. Germline V gives CDR1 MNHNS, CDR2 SASEGT. The CDR3 length is 14 residues. CDR3 protein: CASSVGLAQETQYF. CDR3 DNA: TGTGCCAGCAGTGTGGGACTAGCCCAAGAGACCCAGTACTTC.

The chain links TRBV7-4 to TRBJ2-7; TRBD1 agrees at 7 bases. The DNA end lines up better with TRBJ2-1; the J call may be wrong. Germline V gene sequence: CDR1 SGHVT, CDR2 SQSDAQ. The CDR3 sequence is 16 residues long. The CDR3 coding sequence is TGTGCCAGCAGCTACCGGGGACAGAGGGGTTACAATGAGCAGTTCTTC. This sequence encodes CASSYRGQRGYNEQFF.

The chain carries TRBV7-2 and TRBJ2-5, with D possibly matching TRBD2 (6 bases). Trimming shortened V by 1 base and J by 11 bases, and 29 bases separated the two germline ends. Germline CDR1 SGHTA, CDR2 FQGNSA. The CDR3 has 18 amino acids. CDR3 nucleotides: TGTGCCAGCAGCTTAGGCCCTCGACTAGAATATGGCTACAATGAGCAGTACTTC. This translates into CASSLGPRLEYGYNEQYF. The full variable domain, its missing parts supplied by reference TRBV7-2 and TRBJ2-5, is GAGVSQSPSNKVTEKGKDVELRCDPISGHTALYWYRQSLGQGLEFLIYFQGNSAPDKSGLPSDRFSAERTGGSVSTLTIQRTQQEDSAVYLCASSLGPRLEYGYNEQYFGPGTRLLVL.

The chain joins TRBV9 to TRBJ2-6, with D tentatively TRBD1 (6 bases). V gave up 6 bases and J gave up 0 bases, with 13 bases separating them. The CDR3 sequence is 16 residues long. Germline V gene lookup returns CDR1 SGDLS and CDR2 YYNGEE. CDR3 region: CASTPGHLSGANVLTF. In DNA, the CDR3 is TGTGCCAGCACCCCGGGACACCTCTCTGGGGCCAACGTCCTGACTTTC.

The chain has TRBV7-9 and TRBJ2-3, with 10 positions matching TRBD2. Unmatched junction bases numbered 17, after V lost 9 bases and J lost 5 bases. Germline V gene data show CDR1 as SEHNR and CDR2 as FQNEAQ (reference sequence). The CDR3 loop spans 17 amino acids. CDR3 in DNA: TGTGCCAGTCTAGCGGGAGAGGCGTTTGGGGTTAGAGATACGCAGTATTTT. Its protein product is CASLAGEAFGVRDTQYF.

In its sample, this clonotype was seen a few times. Here the CDR3 omits its conserved ending phenylalanine or tryptophan, so a read error is the likely source. The limits of the CDR3 on the DNA are not certain, so only TCRdb's listed CDR3 is given. The chain is built from TRBV7-2 and TRBJ2-6; the table's D gene call, TRBD2, was not cross checked with the DNA. Germline V gene data show CDR1 as SGHTA and CDR2 as FQGNSA. Both ends counted, the CDR3 spans 8 residues. The CDR3: CASSRLAG.

The chain carries TRBV4-3 and TRBJ2-6; D perhaps matches TRBD2 (5 bases). TRBJ2-7 matches the DNA end more closely, so the J call is doubtful. Germline V gene sequence: CDR1 LGHNA, CDR2 YSLEER. This CDR3 is 15 amino acids long. For the CDR3, the DNA is TGCGCCAGCAGCCAAGTCGCGGGTACTCCCCACGAGCAGTACTTC. Amino acids: CASSQVAGTPHEQYF.

J is TRBJ2-7 and V is TRBV25-1; unclear D gene. The DNA end is more similar to TRBJ1-2, so the J call may be wrong. The CDR3 has 11 residues. Germline V lookup: CDR1 MGHDK, CDR2 SYGVNS. This CDR3 reads CASKSVYGYTF. The CDR3 DNA sequence: TGTGCCAGCAAAAGCGTTTACGGCTACACCTTC.

About this clonotype itself: One junction end does not reproduce the germline sequence, and a read error may be involved. This sequence joins TRBV7-6 and TRBJ2-1; no clear D. Germline V gene data show CDR1 as SGHVS and CDR2 as FNYEAQ. The CDR3 consists of 14 residues. The CDR3 loop reads CASSLVASSNEQFF. The CDR3 bases are TGTGCTAGCAGCTTAGTGGCTAGTAGCAATGAGCAGTTCTTC.

The V and J genes are TRBV7-4 and TRBJ2-6; TRBD1 might be the D (6 bases). The J call may not be correct, given that the DNA end is closer to TRBJ2-1. The CDR3 has 15 amino acids. Germline assignment: CDR1 SGHVT and CDR2 SQSDAQ. The CDR3 spells CASSGEGGSNYEQFF. The CDR3 DNA sequence: TGTGCCAGCAGCGGCGAAGGGGGTAGTAACTACGAGCAGTTCTTC.